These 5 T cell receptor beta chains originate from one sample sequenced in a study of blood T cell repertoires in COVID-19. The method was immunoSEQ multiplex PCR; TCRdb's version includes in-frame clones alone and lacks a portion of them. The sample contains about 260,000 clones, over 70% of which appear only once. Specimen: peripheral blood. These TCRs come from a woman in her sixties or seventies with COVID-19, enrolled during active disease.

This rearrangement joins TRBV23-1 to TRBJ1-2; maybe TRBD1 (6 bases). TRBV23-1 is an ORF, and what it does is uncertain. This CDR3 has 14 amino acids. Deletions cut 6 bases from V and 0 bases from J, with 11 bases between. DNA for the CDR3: TGCGCCAGCAGCCCACAGGGAGCTAACTATGGCTACACCTTC. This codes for CASSPQGANYGYTF.

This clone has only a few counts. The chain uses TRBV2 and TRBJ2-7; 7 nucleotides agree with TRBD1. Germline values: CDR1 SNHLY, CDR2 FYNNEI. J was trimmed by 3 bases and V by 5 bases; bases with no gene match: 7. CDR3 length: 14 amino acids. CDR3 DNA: TGTGCCAGCAGTTGGACAGGAGAGGTCTACGAGCAGTACTTC. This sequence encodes CASSWTGEVYEQYF. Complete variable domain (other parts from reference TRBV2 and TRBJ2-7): EPEVTQTPSHQVTQMGQEVILRCVPISNHLYFYWYRQILGQKVEFLVSFYNNEISEKSEIFDDQFSVERPDGSNFTLKIRSTKLEDSAMYFCASSWTGEVYEQYFGPGTRLTVT.

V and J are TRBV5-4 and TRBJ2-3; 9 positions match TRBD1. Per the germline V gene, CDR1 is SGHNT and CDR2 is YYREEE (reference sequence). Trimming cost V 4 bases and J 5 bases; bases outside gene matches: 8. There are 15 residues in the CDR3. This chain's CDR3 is CASSLRQGGVDTQYF. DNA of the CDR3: TGTGCCAGCAGCCTTAGACAGGGGGGAGTAGATACGCAGTATTTT.

Here the CDR3 reads CAISDPMGGDSGANVLTF. The CDR3 nucleotides read TGTGCCATCAGTGATCCCATGGGGGGAGACTCTGGGGCCAACGTCCTGACTTTC. The chain joins TRBV10-3 to TRBJ2-6; the D gene is possibly TRBD2 (6 bases). This CDR3 spans 18 amino acids. Germline CDR1 and CDR2: ENHRY and SYGVKD. V shed 3 bases and J shed 0 bases, with 15 bases lying between them.

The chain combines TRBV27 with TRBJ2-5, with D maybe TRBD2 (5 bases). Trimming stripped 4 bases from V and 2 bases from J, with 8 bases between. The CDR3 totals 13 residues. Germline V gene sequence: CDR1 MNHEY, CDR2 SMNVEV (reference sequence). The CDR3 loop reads CASSWGVQETQYF. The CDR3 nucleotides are TGTGCCAGCAGTTGGGGAGTACAAGAGACCCAGTACTTC.